This T cell receptor beta chain was retrieved from a study of blood T cell repertoires in COVID-19. The assay was immunoSEQ multiplex PCR, and TCRdb's table has in-frame clones only and misses some. The sample has about 69,000 clones, roughly 73% seen once; the top ten hold around 50%. The CDR3 runs 12 residues. The V end lost 5 bases, the J end lost 4 bases, and 6 bases lay between the germline ends. The germline V gene has CDR1 MDHEN and CDR2 SYDVKM. Source material: peripheral blood. This sequence originates from a human donor in a cohort sampled during active COVID-19. The genes are TRBV28 and TRBJ1-3, with no clear D. CDR3 bases: TGTGCCAGCAGTATCCAAGGAAACACCATATATTTT. It specifies CASSIQGNTIYF.